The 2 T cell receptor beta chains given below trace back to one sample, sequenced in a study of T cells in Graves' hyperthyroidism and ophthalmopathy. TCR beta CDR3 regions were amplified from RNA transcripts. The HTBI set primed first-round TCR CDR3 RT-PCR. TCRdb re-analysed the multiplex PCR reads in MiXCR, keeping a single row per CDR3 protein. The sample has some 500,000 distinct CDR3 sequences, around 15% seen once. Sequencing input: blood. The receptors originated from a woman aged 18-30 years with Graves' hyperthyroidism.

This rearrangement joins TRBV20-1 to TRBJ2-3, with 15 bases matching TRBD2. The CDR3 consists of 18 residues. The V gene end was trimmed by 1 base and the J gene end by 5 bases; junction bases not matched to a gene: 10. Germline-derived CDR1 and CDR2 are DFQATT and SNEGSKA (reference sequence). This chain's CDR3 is CSARGSGTSGRRGDTQYF. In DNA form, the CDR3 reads TGCAGTGCTAGAGGCTCCGGGACTAGCGGGAGGCGGGGAGATACGCAGTATTTT.

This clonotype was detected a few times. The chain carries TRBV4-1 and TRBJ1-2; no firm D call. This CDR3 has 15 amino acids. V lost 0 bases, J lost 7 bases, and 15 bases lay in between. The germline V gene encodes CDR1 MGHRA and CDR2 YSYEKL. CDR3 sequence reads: CASSQDPPGPRGYTF. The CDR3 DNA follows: TGCGCCAGCAGCCAAGACCCCCCCGGTCCCCGTGGCTACACCTTC.